This TCR beta chain was profiled in a study of T cell responses to AZD1222 COVID-19 vaccine. Whole-study context: Pooling covered second doses at about 4 or about 12 weeks. Findings and caveats of the study: No day 14 peak samples; only post-peak repertoires were characterized.

This clone was counted only a few times. Its antigen is not identified. The V gene's germline CDR1 is MDHEN and CDR2 SYDVKM. The CDR3 is 15 amino acids. V shed 8 bases and J 5 bases; nucleotides not matched to a gene: 9. Only in-frame clones appear in the TCRdb table, and some are missing; sequencing was by immunoSEQ multiplex PCR. The table lists tens of thousands of clones, about nine tenths of them singletons, with about 7.7% in the top ten. The sample here was peripheral blood, taken on day 0 of AZD1222 vaccination. The rearrangement links TRBV28 to TRBJ1-6; 7 bases match TRBD1. The TCR sequence derives from an adult in good health. CDR3 sequence (DNA): TGTGCCAGCCAACCCTCAGGGGGACATAATTCACCCCTCCACTTT. Translating it yields CASQPSGGHNSPLHF.